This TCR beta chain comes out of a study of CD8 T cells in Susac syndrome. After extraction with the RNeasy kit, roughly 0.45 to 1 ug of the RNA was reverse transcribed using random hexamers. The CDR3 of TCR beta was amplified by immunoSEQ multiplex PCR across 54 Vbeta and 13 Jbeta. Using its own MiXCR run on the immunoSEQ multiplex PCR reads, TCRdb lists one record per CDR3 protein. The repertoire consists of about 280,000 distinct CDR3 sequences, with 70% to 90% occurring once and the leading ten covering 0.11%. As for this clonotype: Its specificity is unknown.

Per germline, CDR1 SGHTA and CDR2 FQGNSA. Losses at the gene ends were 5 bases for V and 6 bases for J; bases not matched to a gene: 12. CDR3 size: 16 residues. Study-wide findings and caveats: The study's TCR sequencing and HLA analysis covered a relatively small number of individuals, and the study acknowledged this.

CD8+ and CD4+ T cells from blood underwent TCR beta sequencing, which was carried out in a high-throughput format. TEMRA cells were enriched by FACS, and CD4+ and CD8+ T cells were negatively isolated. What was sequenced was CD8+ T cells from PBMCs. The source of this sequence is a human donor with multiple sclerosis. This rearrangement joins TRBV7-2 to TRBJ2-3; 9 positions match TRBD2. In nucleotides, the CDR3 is TGTGCCAGCAGCCGCCTCTCCGCTAGCGGGACGGATACGCAGTATTTT. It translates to CASSRLSASGTDTQYF.